In this sample, the clone carrying this T cell receptor (beta chain) turned up once. Its target is unknown. The data are from a study of TIL therapy for anti-PD-1-resistant metastatic lung cancer. Study details: Progressing patients received lymphodepletion, expanded TIL infusion and IL-2. Half of patients were current or former smokers.

Time point denoted: pre-treatment sample, taken before nivolumab and TIL therapy. Patients were adults with stage 4 NSCLC. Study-wide results and caveats: This highly selected cohort may not generalize to typical lung cancer patients.

The libraries were made with immunoSEQ v3. Using immunoSEQ multiplex PCR, the repertoire was profiled, and TCRdb retains in-frame clones only, with some absent. The table records some 45,000 clones, just over 85% of them present only once. V shed 0 bases and J shed 0 bases, with 10 bases lying between them. CDR1 SGDLS and CDR2 YYNGEE come from the germline V gene. The length of the CDR3 is 15 residues. This clonotype originated in a person between 25 and 79 years old with non-small cell lung cancer. This chain joins TRBV9 and TRBJ2-7, with D uncertain. Source: blood, taken at baseline. The CDR3 bases are TGTGCCAGCAGCGTAGGTTCCCTATCCTCCTACGAGCAGTACTTC. Protein: CASSVGSLSSYEQYF.